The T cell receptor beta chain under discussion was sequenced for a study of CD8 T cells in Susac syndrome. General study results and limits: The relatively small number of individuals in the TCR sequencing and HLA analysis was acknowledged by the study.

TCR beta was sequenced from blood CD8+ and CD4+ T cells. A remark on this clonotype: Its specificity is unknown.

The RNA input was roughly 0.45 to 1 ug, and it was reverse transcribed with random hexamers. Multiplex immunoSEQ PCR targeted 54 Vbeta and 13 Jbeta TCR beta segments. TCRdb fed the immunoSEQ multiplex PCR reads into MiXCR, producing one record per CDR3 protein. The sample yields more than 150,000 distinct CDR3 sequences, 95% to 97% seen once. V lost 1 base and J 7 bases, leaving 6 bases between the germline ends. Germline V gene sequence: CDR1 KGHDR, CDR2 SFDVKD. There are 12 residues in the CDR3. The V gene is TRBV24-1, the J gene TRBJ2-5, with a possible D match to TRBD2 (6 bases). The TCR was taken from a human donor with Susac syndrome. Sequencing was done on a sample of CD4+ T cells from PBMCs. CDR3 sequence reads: CATSDFGGTQYF. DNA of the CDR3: TGTGCCACCAGTGATTTCGGGGGGACCCAGTACTTC.